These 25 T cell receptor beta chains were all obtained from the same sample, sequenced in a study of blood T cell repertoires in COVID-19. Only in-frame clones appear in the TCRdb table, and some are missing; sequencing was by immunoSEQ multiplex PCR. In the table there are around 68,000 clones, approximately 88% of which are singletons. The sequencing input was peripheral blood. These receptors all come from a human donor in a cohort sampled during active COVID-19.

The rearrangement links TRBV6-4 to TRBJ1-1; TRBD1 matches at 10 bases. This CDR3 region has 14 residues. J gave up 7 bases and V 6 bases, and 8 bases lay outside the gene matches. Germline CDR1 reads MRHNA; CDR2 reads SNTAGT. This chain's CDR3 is CASRGQGFSGEAFF. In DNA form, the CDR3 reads TGTGCCAGCAGGGGACAGGGGTTTTCGGGTGAAGCTTTCTTT.

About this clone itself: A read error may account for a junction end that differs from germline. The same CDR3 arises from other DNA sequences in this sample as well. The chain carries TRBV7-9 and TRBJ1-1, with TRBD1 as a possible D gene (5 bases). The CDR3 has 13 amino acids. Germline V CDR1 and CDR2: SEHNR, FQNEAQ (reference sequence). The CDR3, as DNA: TGTGCCAGCAGTTTAGGACAGAACACTGAAGCTTTCTTT. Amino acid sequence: CASSLGQNTEAFF.

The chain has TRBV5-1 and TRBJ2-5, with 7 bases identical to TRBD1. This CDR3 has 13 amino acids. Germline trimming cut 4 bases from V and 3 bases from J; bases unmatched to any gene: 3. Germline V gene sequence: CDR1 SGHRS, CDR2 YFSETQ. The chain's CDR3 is CASSTGVEETQYF. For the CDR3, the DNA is TGCGCCAGCAGCACAGGGGTGGAAGAGACCCAGTACTTC.

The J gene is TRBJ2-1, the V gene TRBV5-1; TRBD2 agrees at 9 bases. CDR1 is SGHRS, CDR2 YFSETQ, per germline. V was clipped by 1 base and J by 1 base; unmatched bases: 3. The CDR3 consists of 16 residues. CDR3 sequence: CASSLRAGGSYNEQFF. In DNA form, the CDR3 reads TGCGCCAGCAGCTTGCGAGCGGGGGGATCCTACAATGAGCAGTTCTTC.

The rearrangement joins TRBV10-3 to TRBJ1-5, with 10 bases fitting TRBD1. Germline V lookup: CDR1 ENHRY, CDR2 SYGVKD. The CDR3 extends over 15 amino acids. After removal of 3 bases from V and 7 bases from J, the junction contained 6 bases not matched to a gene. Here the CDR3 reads CAISEVGTGDQPQHF. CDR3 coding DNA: TGTGCCATCAGTGAAGTAGGGACAGGGGACCAGCCCCAGCATTTT.

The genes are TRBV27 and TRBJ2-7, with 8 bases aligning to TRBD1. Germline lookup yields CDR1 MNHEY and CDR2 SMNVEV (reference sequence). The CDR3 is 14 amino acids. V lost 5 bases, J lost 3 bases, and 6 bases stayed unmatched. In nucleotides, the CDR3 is TGTGCCAGCAGTAGGAGGGACAGGTACTACGAGCAGTACTTC. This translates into CASSRRDRYYEQYF.

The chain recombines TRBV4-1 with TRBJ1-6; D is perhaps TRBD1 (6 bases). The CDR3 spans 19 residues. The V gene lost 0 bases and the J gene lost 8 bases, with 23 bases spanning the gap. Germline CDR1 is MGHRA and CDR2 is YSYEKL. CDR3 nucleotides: TGCGCCAGCAGCCAAGAAGGGGGGGGCCGGGGGCGGATGTATTCACCCCTCCACTTT. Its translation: CASSQEGGGRGRMYSPLHF.

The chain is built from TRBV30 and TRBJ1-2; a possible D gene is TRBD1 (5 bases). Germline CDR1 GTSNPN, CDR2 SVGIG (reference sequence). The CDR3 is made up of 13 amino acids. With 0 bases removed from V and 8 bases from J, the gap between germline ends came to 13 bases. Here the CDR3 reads CAWSVPGRGGYTF. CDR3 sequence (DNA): TGTGCCTGGAGTGTACCAGGGCGAGGCGGCTACACCTTC.

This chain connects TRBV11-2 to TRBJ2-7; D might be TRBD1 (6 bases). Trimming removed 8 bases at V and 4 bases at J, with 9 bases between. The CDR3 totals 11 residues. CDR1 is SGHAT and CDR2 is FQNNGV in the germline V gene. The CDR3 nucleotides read TGTGCCAGCTCAGGGGAGTACGAGCAGTACTTC. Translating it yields CASSGEYEQYF. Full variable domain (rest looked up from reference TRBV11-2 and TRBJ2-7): EAGVAQSPRYKIIEKRQSVAFWCNPISGHATLYWYQQILGQGPKLLIQFQNNGVVDDSQLPKDRFSAERLKGVDSTLKIQPAKLEDSAVYLCASSGEYEQYFGPGTRLTVT.

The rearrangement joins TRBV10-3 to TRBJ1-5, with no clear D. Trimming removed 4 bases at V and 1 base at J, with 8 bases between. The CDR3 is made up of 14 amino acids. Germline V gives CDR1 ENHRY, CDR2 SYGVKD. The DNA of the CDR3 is TGTGCCATCAGTGTAGAAGTGAGCAATCAGCCCCAGCATTTT. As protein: CAISVEVSNQPQHF.

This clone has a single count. CDR3 residues: CASSPGTGGARNGELFF. The CDR3 DNA reads as TGTGCCAGCAGCCCCGGGACAGGGGGGGCAAGGAACGGGGAGCTGTTTTTT. The J gene is TRBJ2-2, the V gene TRBV11-3; 11 bases line up with TRBD1. This CDR3 is built from 17 residues. Germline V lookup: CDR1 SGHNT, CDR2 YENEEA. Unmatched junction bases numbered 12, after V lost 5 bases and J lost 7 bases.

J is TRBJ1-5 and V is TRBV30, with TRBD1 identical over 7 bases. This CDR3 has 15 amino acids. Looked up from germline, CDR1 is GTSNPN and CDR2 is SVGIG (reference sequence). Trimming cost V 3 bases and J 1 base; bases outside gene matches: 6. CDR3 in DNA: TGTGCCTGGAGCAAGGGGGCATTGAGCAATCAGCCCCAGCATTTT. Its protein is CAWSKGALSNQPQHF.

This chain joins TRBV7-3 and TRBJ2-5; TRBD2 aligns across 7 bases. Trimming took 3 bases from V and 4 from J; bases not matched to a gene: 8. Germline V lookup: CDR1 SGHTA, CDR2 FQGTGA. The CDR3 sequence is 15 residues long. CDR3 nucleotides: TGTGCCAGCAGCTTGGGAGGGAGGGCCGGAGAGACCCAGTACTTC. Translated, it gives CASSLGGRAGETQYF.

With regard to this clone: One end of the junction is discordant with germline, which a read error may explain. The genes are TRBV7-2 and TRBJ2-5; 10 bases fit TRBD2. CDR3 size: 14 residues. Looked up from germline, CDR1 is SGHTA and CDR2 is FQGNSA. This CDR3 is CASSLAGAGKTQYF. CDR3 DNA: TGTGCCAGCAGCCTAGCGGGAGCGGGAAAGACCCAGTACTTC.

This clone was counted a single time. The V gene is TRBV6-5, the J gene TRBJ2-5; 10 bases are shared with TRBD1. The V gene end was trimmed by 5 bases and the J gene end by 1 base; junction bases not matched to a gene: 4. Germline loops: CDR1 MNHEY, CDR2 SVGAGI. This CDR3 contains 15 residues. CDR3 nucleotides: TGTGCCAGCAGTCGGACAGGGGGGGGCCAAGAGACCCAGTACTTC. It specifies CASSRTGGGQETQYF.

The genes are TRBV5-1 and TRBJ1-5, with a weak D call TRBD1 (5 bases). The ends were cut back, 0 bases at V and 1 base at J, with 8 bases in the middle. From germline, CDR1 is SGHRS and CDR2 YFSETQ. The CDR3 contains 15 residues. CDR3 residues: CASSLDYRSNQPQHF. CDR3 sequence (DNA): TGCGCCAGCAGCTTGGATTACAGGAGCAATCAGCCCCAGCATTTT.

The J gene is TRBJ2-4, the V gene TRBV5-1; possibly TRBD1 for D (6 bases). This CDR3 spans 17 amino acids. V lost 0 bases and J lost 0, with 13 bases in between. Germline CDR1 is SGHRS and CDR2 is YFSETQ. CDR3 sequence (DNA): TGCGCCAGCAGCTTGGGGTATGGGGGCCTAGCCAAAAACATTCAGTACTTC. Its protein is CASSLGYGGLAKNIQYF.

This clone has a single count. DNA for the CDR3: TGTGCCACAGTGGGATGGGACAACCACTATGGCTACACCTTC. Protein: CATVGWDNHYGYTF. This chain uses TRBV24-1 with TRBJ1-2, with D perhaps matching TRBD1 (6 bases). Germline CDR1 is KGHDR and CDR2 is SFDVKD. The ends were cut back, 10 bases at V and 3 bases at J, with 17 bases in the middle. The CDR3 totals 14 residues.

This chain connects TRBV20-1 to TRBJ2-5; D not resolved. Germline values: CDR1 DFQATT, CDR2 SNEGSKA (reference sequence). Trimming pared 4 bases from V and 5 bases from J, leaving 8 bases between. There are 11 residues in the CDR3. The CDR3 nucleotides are TGCAGTGCTAAACGAGGCGAGACCCAGTACTTC. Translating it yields CSAKRGETQYF.

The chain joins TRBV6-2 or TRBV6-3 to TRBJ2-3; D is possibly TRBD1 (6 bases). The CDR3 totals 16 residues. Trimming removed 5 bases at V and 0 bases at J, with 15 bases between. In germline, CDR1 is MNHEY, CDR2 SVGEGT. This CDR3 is CASSKRSGHSTDTQYF. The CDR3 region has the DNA TGTGCCAGCAGTAAAAGGTCGGGACACAGCACAGATACGCAGTATTTT.

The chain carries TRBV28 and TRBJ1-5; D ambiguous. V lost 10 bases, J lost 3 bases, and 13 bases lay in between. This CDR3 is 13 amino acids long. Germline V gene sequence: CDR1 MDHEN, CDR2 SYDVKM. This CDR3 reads CATTRGDNQPQHF. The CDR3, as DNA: TGTGCCACCACTCGGGGAGACAATCAGCCCCAGCATTTT.

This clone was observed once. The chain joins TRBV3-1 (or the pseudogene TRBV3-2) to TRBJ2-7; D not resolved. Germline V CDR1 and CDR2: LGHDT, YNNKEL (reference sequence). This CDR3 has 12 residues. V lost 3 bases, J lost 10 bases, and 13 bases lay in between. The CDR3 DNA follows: TGTGCCAGCAGCCATAAAGCGCTTTTCCAGTACTTC. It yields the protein CASSHKALFQYF.

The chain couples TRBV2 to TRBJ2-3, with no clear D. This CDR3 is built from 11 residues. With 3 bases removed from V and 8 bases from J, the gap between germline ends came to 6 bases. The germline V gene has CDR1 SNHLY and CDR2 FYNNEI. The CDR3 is CASSDLVTQYF. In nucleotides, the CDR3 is TGTGCCAGCAGTGACCTAGTTACGCAGTATTTT.

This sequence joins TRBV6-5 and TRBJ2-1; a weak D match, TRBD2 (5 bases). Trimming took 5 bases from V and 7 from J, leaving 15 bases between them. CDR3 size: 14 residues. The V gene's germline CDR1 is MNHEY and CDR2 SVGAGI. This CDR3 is CASSNGLQRNEQFF. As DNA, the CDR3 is TGTGCCAGCAGTAACGGACTGCAGCGGAATGAGCAGTTCTTC.

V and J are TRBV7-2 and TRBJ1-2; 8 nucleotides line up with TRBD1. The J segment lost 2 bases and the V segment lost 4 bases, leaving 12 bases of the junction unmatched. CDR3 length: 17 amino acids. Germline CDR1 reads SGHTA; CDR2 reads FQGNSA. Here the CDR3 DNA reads TGTGCCAGCAGCTGGCCCCGGACAGGGCGGTTGAACTATGGCTACACCTTC. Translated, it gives CASSWPRTGRLNYGYTF.